The rows below give T cell receptor beta chains drawn from one sample of a study of CD8 T cells in Susac syndrome. One entry per CDR3 protein results from TCRdb running MiXCR on the immunoSEQ multiplex PCR reads. The table has 120,000 or so distinct CDR3 sequences, roughly 94% seen once. Sequencing input: CD4+ T cells from PBMCs. The origin of the receptors is a human donor in good health. Each CDR3 is given with its conserved first and last residue. The order of the fields is J gene, D gene, V gene, CDR3 DNA, CDR3 protein. D genes are given only for firm matches.

J gene: TRBJ1-2
D gene: NA
V gene: TRBV27
CDR3 DNA: TGTGCCAGCAGTTTTGGTGGGCCCTATGGCTACACCTTC
CDR3 protein: CASSFGGPYGYTF

J gene: TRBJ1-4
D gene: NA
V gene: TRBV30
CDR3 DNA: TGTCCAGAGGAGGTCCGTGAAAAACTGTTTTTT
CDR3 protein: CPEEVREKLFF

J gene: TRBJ2-2
D gene: NA
V gene: TRBV18
CDR3 DNA: TGTGCCAGCTCACCACCCGGACTTAGGGACACCGGGGAGCTGTTTTTT
CDR3 protein: CASSPPGLRDTGELFF

J gene: TRBJ2-1
D gene: NA
V gene: TRBV20-1
CDR3 DNA: TGCAGTGCGGGGGGACAGGCGGGGAGGGACAATGAGCAGTTCTTC
CDR3 protein: CSAGGQAGRDNEQFF

J gene: TRBJ2-3
D gene: NA
V gene: TRBV6-1
CDR3 DNA: TGTGCCAGCACCCCCTTCAGCCTGGACCAGGGTAGGCGCACAGATACGCAGTATTTT
CDR3 protein: CASTPFSLDQGRRTDTQYF

J gene: TRBJ1-5
D gene: NA
V gene: TRBV4-2
CDR3 DNA: TGTGCCAGCAGCCAAGCTGGGGGCAGCAATCAGCCCCAGCATTTT
CDR3 protein: CASSQAGGSNQPQHF

J gene: TRBJ2-5
D gene: NA
V gene: TRBV6-5
CDR3 DNA: TGTGCCAGCAGTTACTCGGCCGTGTCACCCTTCGGGGAGACCCAGTACTTC
CDR3 protein: CASSYSAVSPFGETQYF

J gene: TRBJ2-5
D gene: TRBD2
V gene: TRBV20-1
CDR3 DNA: TGCAGTGCCCTTAGCGGGAGGGTCGAAGAGACCCAGTACTTC
CDR3 protein: CSALSGRVEETQYF

J gene: TRBJ2-7
D gene: NA
V gene: TRBV5-1
CDR3 DNA: TGCGCCAGCAGCCCCGGTTCGGGGAAAGCCTACGAGCAGTACTTC
CDR3 protein: CASSPGSGKAYEQYF

J gene: TRBJ2-4
D gene: NA
V gene: TRBV4-1
CDR3 DNA: TGCGCCAGCAGCCAAGAGGGCAAAAAGTCCGTCAAAAACATTCAGTACTTC
CDR3 protein: CASSQEGKKSVKNIQYF